This TCR beta chain is drawn from a study of blood T cell repertoires in COVID-19. Study as a whole: Researchers got acute and convalescent COVID-19 samples from the United States, Italy and Spain. Nucleic acid was either cDNA or gDNA, and it came from T cells, B-cell-depleted T cells, or PBMCs.

Those enrolled, adults aged 18 to 89 years, came from 24 US areas. Clones were read by immunoSEQ multiplex PCR, and TCRdb kept only the in-frame ones, dropping some. The data contain 400,000 or so clones, roughly 86% of them seen just once; the ten biggest clones take up 1.9%. The germline V gene encodes CDR1 SGHAT and CDR2 FQNNGV. V lost 5 bases, J lost 5 bases, and 16 bases lay in between. This CDR3 has 15 residues. The V and J genes are TRBV11-2 and TRBJ2-1; possible D gene TRBD2, 6 bases. Sequenced material: PBMCs or T cells enriched from blood (not recorded which). The source is a man aged 35 to 55 in a cohort exposed to, infected with or recovered from COVID-19 (not recorded which). The CDR3 region has the DNA TGTGCCAGCAGCCAATTACTTCTAGCGAACAATGAGCAGTTCTTC. Amino acids: CASSQLLLANNEQFF.